This T cell receptor beta chain was identified during a study of shared clonotypes between healthy human individuals. Method: immunoSEQ multiplex PCR; TCRdb's copy keeps in-frame clones and lacks some. The sample records approximately 2.3 million clones, more than 80% being singletons. The V and J ends lost 0 bases and 5 bases respectively, with 17 bases between them. Per the germline V gene, CDR1 is SGHNT and CDR2 is YYREEE (reference sequence). The CDR3 runs to 16 residues. This clone came up once. This sequence joins TRBV5-4 and TRBJ2-5, with D perhaps given as TRBD1 or TRBD2 (6 bases each). The TCR sequence derives from a man between 18 and 35 years old in good health. Some clones in this sample may be carry-over from other donors' samples. The sample taken for sequencing was naive CD4+ T cells from PBMCs. Subset denoted: CD45RA+ positively selected. CDR3 sequence reads: CASSLGGQGRTETQYF. For the CDR3, the DNA is TGTGCCAGCAGCTTGGGGGGCCAGGGGAGGACGGAGACCCAGTACTTC. Using reference TRBV5-4 and TRBJ2-5 for the parts outside the CDR3, the full variable domain is ETGVTQSPTHLIKTRGQQVTLRCSSQSGHNTVSWYQQALGQGPQFIFQYYREEENGRGNFPPRFSGLQFPNYSSELNVNALELDDSALYLCASSLGGQGRTETQYFGPGTRLLVL.